This T cell receptor beta chain was documented in a study of blood T cell repertoires in COVID-19. Whole-study context: COVID-19 samples from acute and convalescent phases originated in the United States, Italy and Spain. PBMCs, B-cell-depleted T cells, or T cells were the source of the cDNA or gDNA that made up the material.

Authors' analysis steps: From reference gene primer amplification, estimates of nucleated cell counts were derived. Measured with immunoSEQ multiplex PCR; TCRdb has only the in-frame clones, and not every one. That table gives V, J and clone size, and the DNA gave D and trimming. The sample records under 150,000 clones, around nine tenths being singletons. This CDR3 is built from 15 residues. CDR1 and CDR2 (germline): MNHEY, SVGAGI. Trimming at V came to 5 bases and at J to 7 bases, leaving 7 bases not matched to a gene. This chain connects TRBV6-5 to TRBJ1-6; 8 bases map to TRBD1. Sequenced material: peripheral blood. This sequence originates from a human donor with active COVID-19. The donor label of this sample is uncertain. CDR3: CASSIRQGTNSPLHF. The CDR3 region has the DNA TGTGCCAGCAGTATACGACAGGGGACGAATTCACCCCTCCACTTT.